Detailed here is one TCR beta chain. The record originates from a study of regulatory T cells in long-lasting Graves disease. Sequencing libraries for TCR beta were prepared with iRepertoire HTBI primers and Arm-PCR of CDR3 regions. MiXCR, run by TCRdb on the multiplex PCR reads, gives a single entry per CDR3 protein. Here the sample spans 400,000 to 500,000 distinct CDR3 sequences, about 15% being singletons. The germline gives CDR1 PRHDT, CDR2 FYEKMQ (reference sequence). V was clipped by 5 bases and J by 0 bases; unmatched bases: 5. This CDR3 comprises 16 residues. Time point defined: newly diagnosed GD, antithyroid drugs for less than 3 months. Extracted PBMC RNA gave rise to the TCR library. The data also belong to a second study, concerning T cells in Graves' hyperthyroidism and ophthalmopathy.

The V and J genes are TRBV13 and TRBJ2-7; 12 bases are a match to TRBD2. The receptor comes from a woman younger than 35 with Graves disease. The source was peripheral blood mononuclear cells (PBMCs), collected at new diagnosis, from a patient treated with antithyroid drugs. The CDR3 DNA reads TGTGCCAGCAGCCAGGGACTAGCGGGCGGCTCCTACGAGCAGTACTTC. Translation: CASSQGLAGGSYEQYF.